Presented here are 13 T cell receptor beta chains from one specimen sequenced in a study of cytomegalovirus exposure and HLA in healthy donors. TCRdb keeps only in-frame clones here, not all; method: immunoSEQ multiplex PCR. The top ten clones hold 3% of a sample with about 110,000 clones, approximately 86% of them seen once. The sample consisted of PBMCs. The receptors here all came from a young woman in good health and CMV-seronegative.

V gene TRBV12-5 combines with J gene TRBJ2-7; 8 positions match TRBD1. V dropped 5 bases and J dropped 2; count of bases not matched to a gene: 5. Germline lookup yields CDR1 LGHNT and CDR2 FRNRAP. The CDR3 length is 14 residues. CDR3 nucleotides: TGTGCTAGTGGTCCTCAGGGGGCGCCCTACGAGCAGTACTTC. Its translation is CASGPQGAPYEQYF.

The chain employs TRBV10-3 and TRBJ2-3, with D perhaps TRBD2 (5 bases). The CDR3 loop spans 17 amino acids. Trimming cost V 6 bases and J 0 bases, with 19 bases left between them. Germline-derived CDR1 and CDR2 are ENHRY and SYGVKD. The CDR3 nucleotides read TGTGCCATCAGCGAGGGTTTAGCCCAGAGTAGCACAGATACGCAGTATTTT. Protein product: CAISEGLAQSSTDTQYF.

The V gene is TRBV10-2, the J gene TRBJ1-5; no reliable D call. V was clipped by 4 bases and J by 2 bases, with 9 bases between them. This CDR3 region has 14 residues. Germline V lookup: CDR1 WSHSY, CDR2 SAAADI. The CDR3 reads CASSVSQGNQPQHF. The CDR3 coding sequence is TGCGCCAGCAGTGTAAGTCAGGGCAATCAGCCCCAGCATTTT.

This clone has more than one count but fewer than ten. The gene calls are TRBV13 and TRBJ1-1; 7 bases fit TRBD1. The trim removed 6 bases at V and 5 bases at J, leaving 9 bases unmatched. Germline V gives CDR1 PRHDT, CDR2 FYEKMQ (reference sequence). CDR3 length equals 14 residues. This CDR3 reads CASRRTSGGTEAFF. The CDR3 DNA is TGTGCCAGCAGGAGGACCTCAGGGGGAACTGAAGCTTTCTTT.

V is TRBV5-1 and J is TRBJ2-7; 7 bases are shared with TRBD1. This CDR3 is built from 13 residues. Per the germline V gene, CDR1 is SGHRS and CDR2 is YFSETQ. Trimming at V came to 1 base and at J to 2 bases, leaving 0 bases not matched to a gene. CDR3 amino acids: CASSLTGAYEQYF. DNA for the CDR3: TGCGCCAGCAGCTTGACAGGGGCCTACGAGCAGTACTTC.

The V and J genes are TRBV6-1 and TRBJ1-6, with 7 bases fitting TRBD1. Germline values: CDR1 MNHNS, CDR2 SASEGT. The CDR3 contains 15 residues. Trimming removed 8 bases from V and 3 bases from J; junction bases left unmatched: 7. The CDR3 DNA sequence: TGTGCCAGCTGCCAAGACAGGGACTATAATTCACCCCTCCACTTT. It translates to CASCQDRDYNSPLHF.

V gene TRBV27 combines with J gene TRBJ1-5; 7 bases match TRBD1. J was trimmed by 8 bases and V by 7 bases; bases with no gene match: 11. Germline CDR1 and CDR2: MNHEY and SMNVEV (reference sequence). The CDR3 length is 14 residues. In DNA form, the CDR3 reads TGTGCCAGCACTGTAAAGACAGGGTCTGAGCCCCAGCATTTT. Translation: CASTVKTGSEPQHF.

The chain joins TRBV9 to TRBJ2-7, with TRBD2 matching over 11 bases. V lost 3 bases and J lost 7; bases outside the gene matches: 12. The CDR3 has 16 amino acids. The germline CDR1 and CDR2 sequences are SGDLS and YYNGEE. Written as DNA, the CDR3 is TGTGCCAGCAGCGGCCATCATAGCGGGGGGGGCCGGGAGCAGTACTTC. As protein: CASSGHHSGGGREQYF.

The sample holds one count of this clone. The J gene is TRBJ2-1, the V gene TRBV2; 7 nucleotides line up with TRBD2. This CDR3 has 16 residues. CDR1 is SNHLY, CDR2 FYNNEI, per germline. V gave up 0 bases and J gave up 6 bases; unmatched junction bases: 8. This CDR3 reads CASSEALGGGANEQFF. The CDR3 DNA sequence: TGTGCCAGCAGTGAAGCGCTCGGGGGAGGGGCCAATGAGCAGTTCTTC.

This clone was recorded once. The chain joins TRBV10-2 to TRBJ1-4, with D uncertain. The V end lost 2 bases, the J end lost 5 bases, and 12 bases lay between the germline ends. CDR3 size: 15 residues. From germline, CDR1 is WSHSY and CDR2 SAAADI. CDR3 sequence (DNA): TGCGCCAGCAGTGAGCAGTTTAATTTCAATGAAAAACTGTTTTTT. This translates into CASSEQFNFNEKLFF.

V and J are TRBV28 and TRBJ2-1, with TRBD2 as a possible D gene (6 bases). Trimming cost V 5 bases and J 0 bases, with 17 bases left between them. The V gene's germline CDR1 is MDHEN and CDR2 SYDVKM. This CDR3 region has 17 residues. The CDR3 region is CASSLLAGTSSYNEQFF. CDR3 DNA sequence: TGTGCCAGCAGTCTACTGGCGGGGACCAGCTCCTACAATGAGCAGTTCTTC.

In nucleotides, the CDR3 is TGTGCCAGCCGGGGGGCCGCTAATGAAAAACTGTTTTTT. Translation gives CASRGAANEKLFF. The V call is TRBV28, the J call TRBJ1-4; perhaps TRBD1 as D (6 bases). V was shortened by 8 bases and J by 3 bases, with 10 bases between the two germline ends. Germline CDR1 reads MDHEN; CDR2 reads SYDVKM. The CDR3 totals 13 residues.

The chain has TRBV10-3 and TRBJ1-1, with 10 nucleotides matching TRBD1. CDR1 and CDR2 (germline): ENHRY, SYGVKD. With 5 bases clipped from V and 0 bases from J, the junction kept 6 bases outside the gene matches. This CDR3 contains 16 residues. The CDR3 nucleotides read TGTGCCATCAGTCGGGACAGGGGTGGGTTGAACACTGAAGCTTTCTTT. This sequence encodes CAISRDRGGLNTEAFF.